Only one count was recorded for the clone carrying this TCR beta chain. In Seattle, patients joined the study during active infection and were tracked longitudinally. The data were taken from a study of blood T cell repertoires in COVID-19. Study information: Material from acute and convalescent COVID-19 was sourced from the United States, Italy and Spain. Nucleic acid was either cDNA or gDNA, and it came from T cells, B-cell-depleted T cells, or PBMCs.

Methods used by the authors: Estimates of nucleated cell counts were drawn from the amplification of reference gene primers. Produced via immunoSEQ multiplex PCR; TCRdb's table is partial and in-frame only. The D gene and trimming were derived from the DNA, and the V and J assignments and clone size from that table. The table lists 250,000 or so clones, about nine tenths of them singletons, with roughly 0.89% in the top ten. The TCR sequence derives from a man aged 25 to 40 with COVID-19, enrolled during active disease. The sequenced material came from peripheral blood.

In DNA, the CDR3 is TGTGCCAGCAGTGAAGTTGAGAATTCACCCCTCCACTTT. Protein: CASSEVENSPLHF. This chain uses TRBV2 with TRBJ1-6; D ambiguous. Trimming cost V 1 base and J 7 bases, with 5 bases left between them. This CDR3 is built from 13 residues. Germline CDR1 SNHLY, CDR2 FYNNEI.